What follows are 3 T cell receptor beta chains derived from one specimen sequenced in a study of T cell repertoires in cytomegalovirus infection. TCRdb fed the reads into MiXCR, producing one record per CDR3 protein. This sample has some 700,000 distinct CDR3 sequences; 33% occur once, and the top ten carry around a sixth. These TCRs' antigens remain unknown. The sample in question was cultured PBMCs, obtained from culture after CMV antigen stimulation. Receptors originate from a human donor in good health (CMV status not recorded). Some clones in this sample may be carry-over from other donors' samples.

The J gene is TRBJ1-6, the V gene TRBV7-9; D remains unclear. Trimming removed 2 bases at V and 6 bases at J, with 8 bases between. This CDR3 comprises 14 residues. Germline loops: CDR1 SEHNR, CDR2 FQNEAQ (reference sequence). This CDR3 reads CASSLTDGNSPLHF. In DNA, the CDR3 is TGTGCCAGCAGCTTAACGGACGGTAATTCACCCCTCCACTTT.

This chain connects TRBV7-2 to TRBJ1-5; D possibly corresponds to TRBD1 (6 bases). V shed 5 bases and J shed 3 bases, with 14 bases lying between them. The CDR3 length is 15 residues. The V gene's germline CDR1 is SGHTA and CDR2 FQGNSA. As DNA, the CDR3 is TGTGCCAGCAGCCCAAAGGGGGGCCTCAATCAGCCCCAGCATTTT. Translating gives CASSPKGGLNQPQHF.

The J gene is TRBJ2-1, the V gene TRBV6-5, with a tentative D call TRBD1 (5 bases). The CDR3 totals 17 residues. Trimming took 4 bases from V and 4 from J, leaving 20 bases between them. CDR1 is MNHEY and CDR2 is SVGAGI in the germline V gene. CDR3 DNA: TGTGCCAGCAGTTCTACTACTACAGGATTGCCATACAATGAGCAGTTCTTC. It is translated as CASSSTTTGLPYNEQFF.